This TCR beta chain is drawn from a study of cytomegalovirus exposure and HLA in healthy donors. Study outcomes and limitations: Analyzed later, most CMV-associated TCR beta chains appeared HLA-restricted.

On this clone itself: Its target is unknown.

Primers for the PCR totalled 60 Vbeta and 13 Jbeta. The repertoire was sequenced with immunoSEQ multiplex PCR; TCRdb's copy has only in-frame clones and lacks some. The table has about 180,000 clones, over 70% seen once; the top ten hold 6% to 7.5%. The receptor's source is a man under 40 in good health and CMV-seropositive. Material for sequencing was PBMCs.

The CDR3 loop reads CASSPKGQGYEQYF. DNA of the CDR3: TGTGCCAGCAGCCCGAAGGGACAGGGCTACGAGCAGTACTTC. The genes are TRBV5-4 and TRBJ2-5, with 9 bases matching TRBD1. With the DNA end fitting TRBJ2-7 better, the J assignment may be wrong. CDR1 is SGHNT and CDR2 is YYREEE in the germline V gene (reference sequence). The CDR3 covers 14 residues.